This T cell receptor (beta chain) was observed in a study of tumor T cells in aggressive B-cell lymphoma. Only in-frame clones appear in the TCRdb table, and some are missing; sequencing was by immunoSEQ multiplex PCR. The table records 8,500 to 14,000 clones, about nine tenths of them present only once. Trimming removed 6 bases at V and 3 bases at J, with 15 bases between. The CDR3 is 14 residues long. Germline CDR1 SQVTM, CDR2 ANQGSEA. The sample taken for sequencing was tumor tissue. The source of this sequence is an adult with diffuse large B cell lymphoma. The rearrangement uses TRBV29-1 and TRBJ1-3; D is possibly TRBD1 (6 bases). The CDR3 loop is CSVITGGRGNTIYF. The DNA of the CDR3 is TGCAGCGTGATAACGGGGGGGCGTGGAAACACCATATATTTT. Full variable domain (missing parts from reference TRBV29-1 and TRBJ1-3): SAVISQKPSRDICQRGTSLTIQCQVDSQVTMMFWYRQQPGQSLTLIATANQGSEATYESGFVIDKFPISRPNLTFSTLTVSNMSPEDSSIYLCSVITGGRGNTIYFGEGSWLTVV.